The 24 T cell receptor beta chains presented below share a single source sample, sequenced in a study of regulatory T cells in long-lasting Graves disease. The TCR beta library used iRepertoire HTBI primers with Arm-PCR amplification of CDR3. TCRdb processed the multiplex PCR reads anew with MiXCR; each CDR3 protein has one entry. Among approximately 250,000 distinct CDR3 sequences listed, approximately 16% were seen once. Time point in this sample: newly diagnosed GD, antithyroid drugs for less than 3 months. RNA extracted from PBMCs served as the sequencing template. Sequenced material: peripheral blood mononuclear cells (PBMCs), taken at new diagnosis, from a patient treated with antithyroid drugs. All receptors derive from a female donor with Graves disease.

This clonotype has a count of ten or more. V gene TRBV2 combines with J gene TRBJ2-6; weak D call: TRBD2 (6 bases). The germline V gene encodes CDR1 SNHLY and CDR2 FYNNEI. The CDR3 has 14 amino acids. Trimming left V 8 bases short and J 4 bases short, with 12 bases between. The CDR3 region is CASRDSSGANVLTF. DNA of the CDR3: TGTGCCAGCCGGGACTCCTCAGGGGCCAACGTCCTGACTTTC.

A note on this clonotype: A read error is possible here, since a much larger clone lies one base away. The V gene is TRBV19, the J gene TRBJ1-5, with D possibly TRBD1 on 5 matching bases. Per the germline V gene, CDR1 is LNHDA and CDR2 is SQIVND (reference sequence). CDR3 length: 13 amino acids. The CDR3 sequence: CASSMQGDQHQHF. The CDR3 DNA reads TGTGCCAGTAGTATGCAGGGAGATCAGCACCAGCATTTT.

The chain is built from TRBV2 and TRBJ2-6; D may correspond to TRBD1 or TRBD2 (5 bases each). Trimming stripped 8 bases from V and 2 bases from J, with 19 bases between. CDR3 size: 17 residues. CDR1 and CDR2 (germline): SNHLY, FYNNEI. The CDR3 DNA reads TGTGCCAGCTTCGGGACCCGCAAGGGCACTGGGGCCAACGTCCTGACTTTC. This gives the protein CASFGTRKGTGANVLTF.

DNA for the CDR3: TGTGCCAGCAGCTTGGAGGCAGGGGTACGCGAGACCCAGTACTTC. Protein sequence: CASSLEAGVRETQYF. The chain uses TRBV5-6 and TRBJ2-5; weak D call: TRBD1 (6 bases). This CDR3 contains 15 residues. V lost 0 bases, J lost 5 bases, and 14 bases lay in between. The germline gives CDR1 SGHDT, CDR2 YYEEEE.

This chain connects TRBV5-1 to TRBJ2-3; tentatively, D is TRBD1 (6 bases). Germline V gene data show CDR1 as SGHRS and CDR2 as YFSETQ. The CDR3 is 17 amino acids. Deletions cut 1 base from V and 0 bases from J, with 15 bases between. CDR3 coding DNA: TGCGCCAGCAGCTTGAATCCGTTGGGGGCCAGCACAGATACGCAGTATTTT. It codes for CASSLNPLGASTDTQYF.

The chain uses TRBV20-1 and TRBJ2-3; 13 nucleotides line up with TRBD2. Germline loops: CDR1 DFQATT, CDR2 SNEGSKA (reference sequence). This CDR3 has 14 residues. With V trimmed by 6 bases and J by 6 bases, 6 bases remained unmatched. The CDR3 DNA sequence: TGCAGTGCAGCGGGACTAGCGGGGCCCGATACGCAGTATTTT. This codes for CSAAGLAGPDTQYF.

The chain combines TRBV28 with TRBJ2-2, with 12 bases fitting TRBD2. J gave up 5 bases and V 4 bases, and 5 bases lay outside the gene matches. The CDR3 length is 16 residues. Germline-derived CDR1 and CDR2 are MDHEN and SYDVKM. The CDR3 nucleotides are TGTGCCAGCAGTTCTCTAGCGGGGGGGCCGACCGGGGAGCTGTTTTTT. Its protein product is CASSSLAGGPTGELFF.

The chain has TRBV11-1 and TRBJ2-1; no reliable D call. Germline-derived CDR1 and CDR2 are SGHAT and FQDESV (reference sequence). The CDR3 has 15 residues. V shed 5 bases and J shed 0 bases, with 11 bases lying between them. The DNA of the CDR3 is TGTGCCAGCAGCCCCCGTCCGGACTCCTACAATGAGCAGTTCTTC. Its protein is CASSPRPDSYNEQFF.

Remarks on this clonotype: A far more abundant clone sits one base away, making this likely a read error. It is likely a read error, because the conserved phenylalanine at the end of the CDR3 is missing. The V and J genes are TRBV7-3 and TRBJ2-3; D is perhaps TRBD1 or TRBD2 (5 bases each). Per germline, CDR1 SGHTA and CDR2 FQGTGA. Trimming removed 5 bases from V and 2 bases from J, with 8 bases in between. The CDR3 spans 13 residues. The CDR3 spells CASSVGTTDTQYS. The CDR3, as DNA: TGTGCCAGCAGCGTAGGGACCACAGATACGCAGTATTCT.

The sample holds many counts of this clonotype. This rearrangement joins TRBV7-9 to TRBJ2-7, with no clear D. V gave up 11 bases and J gave up 1 base, with 15 bases separating them. The CDR3 has 13 residues. Germline-derived CDR1 and CDR2 are SEHNR and FQNEAQ (reference sequence). The CDR3 region has the DNA TGTGCCCTAGGTGGATACGAGTCCTACGAGCAGTACTTC. Translated: CALGGYESYEQYF.

As regards this clonotype: It differs at one base from a far larger clone, so likely a read error. V gene TRBV7-2 combines with J gene TRBJ2-3; no firm D call. The CDR3 spans 16 residues. The V gene's germline CDR1 is SGHTA and CDR2 FQGNSA. V was shortened by 5 bases and J by 6 bases, with 21 bases between the two germline ends. As DNA, the CDR3 is TGTGCCAGCAGCAGATCGTCCCTCGGCCTAGTGGATACGCAGTATTTT. Protein: CASSRSSLGLVDTQYF.

This clonotype was detected many times. The chain links TRBV2 to TRBJ2-7; either TRBD1 or TRBD2 may supply D (5 bases each). Per germline, CDR1 SNHLY and CDR2 FYNNEI. The CDR3 loop spans 13 amino acids. Trimming stripped 5 bases from V and 2 bases from J, with 10 bases between. Here the CDR3 DNA reads TGTGCCAGCAGTCGGGACGGACCCTACGAGCAGTACTTC. Translation: CASSRDGPYEQYF.

This clonotype occurred many times. This chain joins TRBV28 and TRBJ1-2; D gene ambiguous. There are 12 residues in the CDR3. Germline CDR1 is MDHEN and CDR2 is SYDVKM. Trimming took off 6 bases at V and 3 bases at J, with 8 bases between the two ends. The CDR3 nucleotides read TGTGCCAGCAGCCGTGGAGACTATGGCTACACCTTC. Amino acids: CASSRGDYGYTF.

In this sample, this clonotype turned up a few times. It may be a read error: a sequence one base away is much more abundant. The rearrangement links TRBV2 to TRBJ1-1, with TRBD1 matching 8 bases. Germline CDR1 and CDR2: SNHLY and FYNNEI. The CDR3 loop spans 13 amino acids. V gave up 1 base and J gave up 10 bases; unmatched junction bases: 5. The CDR3 loop is CASSEEVDRGAFF. The CDR3 region has the DNA TGTGCCAGCAGTGAAGAGGTCGACAGGGGAGCTTTCTTT.

This rearrangement joins TRBV20-1 to TRBJ2-3, with TRBD1 matching 9 bases. J was trimmed by 1 base and V by 6 bases; bases with no gene match: 11. Germline CDR1 reads DFQATT; CDR2 reads SNEGSKA (reference sequence). The CDR3 contains 16 residues. CDR3 nucleotides: TGCAGTGCGAGAACAGGGGGCGCCGGAGGCACAGATACGCAGTATTTT. Protein product: CSARTGGAGGTDTQYF.

This clonotype has ten or more counts. The gene calls are TRBV10-3 and TRBJ1-2, with TRBD1 matching 7 bases. V was clipped by 4 bases and J by 6 bases; unmatched bases: 5. CDR1 ENHRY and CDR2 SYGVKD come from the germline V gene. This CDR3 region has 13 residues. The CDR3 spells CAISGSGGDGYTF. The CDR3 nucleotides are TGTGCCATCAGTGGTTCAGGGGGTGATGGCTACACCTTC.

This clonotype was detected ten times or more. V gene TRBV7-3 combines with J gene TRBJ2-7; D ambiguous. The CDR3 has 13 residues. V shed 1 base and J shed 6 bases, with 10 bases lying between them. CDR1 is SGHTA and CDR2 is FQGTGA in the germline V gene. The CDR3 protein is CASSLIGPSEQYF. In DNA form, the CDR3 reads TGTGCCAGCAGCTTAATAGGGCCCAGCGAGCAGTACTTC.

This clonotype was detected many times. The V gene is TRBV5-1, the J gene TRBJ2-7; D might be TRBD2 (6 bases). V lost 0 bases to trimming and J lost 2 bases, with 12 bases between them. CDR3 length: 15 amino acids. Germline loops: CDR1 SGHRS, CDR2 YFSETQ. CDR3 DNA sequence: TGCGCCAGCAGCTTGGCGCCGGGAGAGGCCTACGAGCAGTACTTC. This translates into CASSLAPGEAYEQYF.

This clonotype showed up many times. The CDR3, as DNA: TGCAGTGCTAGAGAACATACCGGGACACAACCCGGGAATGAGCAGTTCTTC. Its protein is CSAREHTGTQPGNEQFF. V usage is TRBV20-1 and J usage is TRBJ2-1, with a tentative D call TRBD1 (6 bases). V was cut by 0 bases and J by 7 bases, with 22 bases left in between. This CDR3 spans 17 amino acids. From germline, CDR1 is DFQATT and CDR2 SNEGSKA (reference sequence).

This clonotype was seen a few times. This chain links TRBV5-6 with TRBJ1-5; D perhaps matches TRBD1 (6 bases). CDR3 length equals 15 residues. Per the germline V gene, CDR1 is SGHDT and CDR2 is YYEEEE. The ends were cut back, 4 bases at V and 5 bases at J, with 16 bases in the middle. CDR3 sequence reads: CASSGGPGSDQPQHF. The CDR3 nucleotides read TGTGCCAGCAGCGGGGGGCCAGGTTCGGATCAGCCCCAGCATTTT.

This clonotype has a count of ten or more. This chain joins TRBV2 and TRBJ2-5, with a weak D call TRBD1 (6 bases). The germline V gene encodes CDR1 SNHLY and CDR2 FYNNEI. This CDR3 is built from 14 residues. V was clipped by 5 bases and J by 2 bases, with 12 bases between them. In nucleotides, the CDR3 is TGTGCCAGCAGTCCGACAGGAGCTCAAGAGACCCAGTACTTC. Its translation is CASSPTGAQETQYF.

V is TRBV28 and J is TRBJ2-3, with 14 bases lining up with TRBD2. There are 18 residues in the CDR3. CDR1 and CDR2 from the germline V gene are MDHEN and SYDVKM. After removal of 3 bases from V and 1 base from J, the junction contained 6 bases not matched to a gene. The CDR3 region is CASSFPGLAGDGTDTQYF. The CDR3, as DNA: TGTGCCAGCAGTTTTCCGGGACTAGCGGGAGATGGCACAGATACGCAGTATTTT.

This clonotype was counted many times. The chain has TRBV20-1 and TRBJ1-2, with 8 bases fitting TRBD1. Germline CDR1 is DFQATT and CDR2 is SNEGSKA (reference sequence). CDR3 size: 14 residues. After removal of 8 bases from V and 5 bases from J, the junction contained 13 bases not matched to a gene. The CDR3 reads CSPGRGQDFYGYTF. In DNA form, the CDR3 reads TGCAGTCCCGGGAGGGGACAGGATTTTTATGGCTACACCTTC.

In its sample, this clonotype was seen many times. This sequence joins TRBV7-9 and TRBJ1-1; perhaps TRBD1 as D (6 bases). Germline V gene sequence: CDR1 SEHNR, CDR2 FQNEAQ (reference sequence). Trimming removed 4 bases from V and 4 bases from J, with 19 bases in between. This CDR3 has 16 residues. The CDR3 loop reads CASSSGVGGRRTEAFF. The CDR3 DNA reads as TGTGCCAGCAGCTCAGGGGTGGGGGGCCGGCGCACTGAAGCTTTCTTT.